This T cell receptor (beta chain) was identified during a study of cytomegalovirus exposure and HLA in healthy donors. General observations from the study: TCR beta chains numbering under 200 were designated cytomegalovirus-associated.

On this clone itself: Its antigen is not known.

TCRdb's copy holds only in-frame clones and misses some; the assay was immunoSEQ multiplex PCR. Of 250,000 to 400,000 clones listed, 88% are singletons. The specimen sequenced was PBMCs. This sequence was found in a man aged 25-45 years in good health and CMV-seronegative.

CDR3 loop: CASSLYYRDRDNNEQFF. The DNA of the CDR3 is TGTGCCAGCAGTTTATATTACCGGGACAGAGACAACAATGAGCAGTTCTTC. The chain links TRBV27 to TRBJ2-1, with 7 bases aligning to TRBD1. V lost 1 base to trimming and J lost 5 bases; unmatched junction nucleotides: 11. CDR1 and CDR2 from the germline V gene are MNHEY and SMNVEV (reference sequence). The CDR3 consists of 17 residues.